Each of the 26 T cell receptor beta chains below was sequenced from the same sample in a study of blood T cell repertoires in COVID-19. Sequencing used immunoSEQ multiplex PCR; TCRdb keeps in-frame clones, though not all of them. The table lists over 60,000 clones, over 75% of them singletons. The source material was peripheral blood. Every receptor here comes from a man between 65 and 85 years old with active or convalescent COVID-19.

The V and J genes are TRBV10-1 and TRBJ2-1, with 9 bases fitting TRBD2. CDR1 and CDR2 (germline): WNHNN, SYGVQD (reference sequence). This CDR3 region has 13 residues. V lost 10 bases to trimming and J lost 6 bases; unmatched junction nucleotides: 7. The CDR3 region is CANRRRGGNEQFF. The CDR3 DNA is TGCGCCAACAGACGGCGGGGGGGCAATGAGCAGTTCTTC.

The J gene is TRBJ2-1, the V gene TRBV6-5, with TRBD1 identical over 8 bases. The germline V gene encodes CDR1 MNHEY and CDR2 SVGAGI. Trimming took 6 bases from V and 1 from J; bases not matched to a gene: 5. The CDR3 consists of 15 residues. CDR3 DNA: TGTGCCAGCAGAGGCCGGGACAGGTCCTACAATGAGCAGTTCTTC. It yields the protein CASRGRDRSYNEQFF.

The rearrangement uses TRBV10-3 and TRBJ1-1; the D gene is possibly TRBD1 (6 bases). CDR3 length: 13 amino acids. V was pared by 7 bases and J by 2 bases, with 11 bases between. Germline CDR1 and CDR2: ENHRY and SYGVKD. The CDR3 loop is CAINSQGNTEAFF. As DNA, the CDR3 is TGTGCCATCAACTCACAGGGTAACACTGAAGCTTTCTTT.

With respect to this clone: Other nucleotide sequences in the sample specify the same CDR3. The CDR3 DNA sequence: TGTGCCAGCAGCTATGAGCCAACCTACGAGCAGTACTTC. Its protein product is CASSYEPTYEQYF. The chain recombines TRBV5-5 with TRBJ2-7; D call uncertain. CDR1 and CDR2 (germline): SGHKS, YYEKEE (reference sequence). This CDR3 is built from 13 residues. Trimming removed 3 bases at V and 2 bases at J, with 9 bases between.

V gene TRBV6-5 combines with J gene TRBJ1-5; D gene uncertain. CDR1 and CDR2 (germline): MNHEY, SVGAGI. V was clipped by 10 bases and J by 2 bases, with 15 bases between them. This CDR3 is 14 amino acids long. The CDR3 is CATSPQSGNQPQHF. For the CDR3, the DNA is TGTGCCACTAGTCCCCAAAGTGGCAATCAGCCCCAGCATTTT.

CDR3 residues: CASSFQRENYEQYF. The CDR3 DNA reads TGTGCCAGCAGCTTCCAGCGGGAGAACTACGAGCAGTACTTC. This sequence joins TRBV7-2 and TRBJ2-7, with 8 bases matching TRBD2. Trimming at V came to 3 bases and at J to 3 bases, leaving 4 bases not matched to a gene. CDR1 is SGHTA and CDR2 is FQGNSA in the germline V gene. This CDR3 spans 14 amino acids.

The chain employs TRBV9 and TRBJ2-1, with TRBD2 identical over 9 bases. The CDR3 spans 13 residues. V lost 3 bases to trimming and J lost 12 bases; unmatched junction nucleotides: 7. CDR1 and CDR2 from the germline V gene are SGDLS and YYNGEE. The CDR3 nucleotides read TGTGCCAGCAGCGGCGGGACTAGCCAATGGCAGTTCTTC. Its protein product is CASSGGTSQWQFF.

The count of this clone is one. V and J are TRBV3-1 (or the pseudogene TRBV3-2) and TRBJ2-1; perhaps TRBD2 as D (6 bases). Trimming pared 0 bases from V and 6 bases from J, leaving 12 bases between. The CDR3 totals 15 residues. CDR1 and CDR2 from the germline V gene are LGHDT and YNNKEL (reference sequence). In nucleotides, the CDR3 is TGTGCCAGCAGCCAAGACGGACTAATAAGCAATGAGCAGTTCTTC. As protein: CASSQDGLISNEQFF.

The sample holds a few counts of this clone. CDR3 region: CASSLGPWNEQFF. The DNA of the CDR3 is TGTGCCAGCAGCTTGGGCCCGTGGAATGAGCAGTTCTTC. The chain joins TRBV7-2 to TRBJ2-1; D is ambiguous. The V end was cut by 3 bases, the J end by 7 bases, with 10 bases between. This CDR3 spans 13 amino acids. The germline V gene has CDR1 SGHTA and CDR2 FQGNSA. Drawing the rest from reference TRBV7-2 and TRBJ2-1, the complete variable domain is GAGVSQSPSNKVTEKGKDVELRCDPISGHTALYWYRQSLGQGLEFLIYFQGNSAPDKSGLPSDRFSAERTGGSVSTLTIQRTQQEDSAVYLCASSLGPWNEQFFGPGTRLTVL.

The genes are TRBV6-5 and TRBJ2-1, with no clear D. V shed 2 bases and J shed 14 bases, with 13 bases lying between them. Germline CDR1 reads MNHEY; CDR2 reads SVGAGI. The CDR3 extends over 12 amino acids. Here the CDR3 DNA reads TGTGCCAGCAGTTACGCCGGCAGGCGAGAGTTCTTC. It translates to CASSYAGRREFF.

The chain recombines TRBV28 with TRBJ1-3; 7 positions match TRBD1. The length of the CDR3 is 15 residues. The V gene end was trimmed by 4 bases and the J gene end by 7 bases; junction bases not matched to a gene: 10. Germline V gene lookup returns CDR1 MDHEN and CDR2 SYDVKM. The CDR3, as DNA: TGTGCCAGCAGTTCCCGGGACAGCTCTCTTAACACCATATATTTT. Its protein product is CASSSRDSSLNTIYF.

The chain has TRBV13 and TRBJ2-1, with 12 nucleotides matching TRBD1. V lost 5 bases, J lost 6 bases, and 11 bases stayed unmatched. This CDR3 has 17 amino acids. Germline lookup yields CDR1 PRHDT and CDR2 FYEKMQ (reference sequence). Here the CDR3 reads CASSLFRGTGGFNEQFF. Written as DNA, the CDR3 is TGTGCCAGCAGCCTCTTTCGCGGGACAGGGGGCTTCAATGAGCAGTTCTTC. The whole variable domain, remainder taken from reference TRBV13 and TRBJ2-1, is AAGVIQSPRHLIKEKRETATLKCYPIPRHDTVYWYQQGPGQDPQFLISFYEKMQSDKGSIPDRFSAQQFSDYHSELNMSSLELGDSALYFCASSLFRGTGGFNEQFFGPGTRLTVL.

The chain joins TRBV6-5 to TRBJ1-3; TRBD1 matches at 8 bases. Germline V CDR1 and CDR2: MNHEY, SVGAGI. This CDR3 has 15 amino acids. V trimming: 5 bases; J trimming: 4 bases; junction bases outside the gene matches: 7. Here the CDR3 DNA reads TGTGCCAGCAGTAACAGGGGGGTAGCAGGAAACACCATATATTTT. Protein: CASSNRGVAGNTIYF.

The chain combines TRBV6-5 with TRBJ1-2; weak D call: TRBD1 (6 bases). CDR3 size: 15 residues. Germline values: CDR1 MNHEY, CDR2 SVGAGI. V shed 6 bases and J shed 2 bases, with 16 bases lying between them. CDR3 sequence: CASRVQQGTNYGYTF. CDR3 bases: TGTGCCAGCAGGGTACAACAGGGAACCAACTATGGCTACACCTTC.

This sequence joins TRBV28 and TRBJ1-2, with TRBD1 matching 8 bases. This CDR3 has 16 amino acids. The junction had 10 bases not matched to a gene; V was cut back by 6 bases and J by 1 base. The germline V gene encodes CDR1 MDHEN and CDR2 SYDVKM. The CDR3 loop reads CASRLTGGLINYGYTF. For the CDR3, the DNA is TGTGCCAGCAGGCTCACAGGGGGACTGATTAACTATGGCTACACCTTC.

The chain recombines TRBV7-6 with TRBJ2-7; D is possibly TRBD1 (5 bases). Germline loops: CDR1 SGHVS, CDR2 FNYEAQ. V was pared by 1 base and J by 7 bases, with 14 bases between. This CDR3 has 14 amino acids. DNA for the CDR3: TGTGCCAGCAGCTTAGGGGGCACTCTTTTGGAGCAGTACTTC. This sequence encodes CASSLGGTLLEQYF.

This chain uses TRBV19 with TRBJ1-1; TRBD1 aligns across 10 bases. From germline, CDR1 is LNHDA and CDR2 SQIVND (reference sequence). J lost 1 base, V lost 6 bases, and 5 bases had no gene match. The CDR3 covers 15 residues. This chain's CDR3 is CASRGQGWANTEAFF. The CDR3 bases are TGTGCCAGTAGGGGACAGGGGTGGGCGAACACTGAAGCTTTCTTT.

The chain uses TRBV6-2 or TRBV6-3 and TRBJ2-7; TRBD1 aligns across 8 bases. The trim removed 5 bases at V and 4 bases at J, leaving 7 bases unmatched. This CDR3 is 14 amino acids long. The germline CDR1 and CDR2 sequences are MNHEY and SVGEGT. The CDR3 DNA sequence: TGTGCCAGCAGTCGACCGGGACAGGATTACGAGCAGTACTTC. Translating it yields CASSRPGQDYEQYF.

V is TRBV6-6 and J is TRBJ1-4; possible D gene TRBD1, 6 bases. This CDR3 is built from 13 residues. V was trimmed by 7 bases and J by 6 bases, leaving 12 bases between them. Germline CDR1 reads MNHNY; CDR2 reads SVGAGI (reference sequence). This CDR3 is CASTGAGDEKLFF. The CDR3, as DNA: TGTGCCAGCACAGGGGCAGGAGATGAAAAACTGTTTTTT.

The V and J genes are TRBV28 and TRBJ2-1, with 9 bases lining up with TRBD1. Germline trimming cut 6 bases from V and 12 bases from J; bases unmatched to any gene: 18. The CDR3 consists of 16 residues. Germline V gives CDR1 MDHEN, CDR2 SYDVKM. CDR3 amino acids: CASRRPGTGRSVGQFF. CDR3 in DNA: TGTGCCAGCAGGAGACCGGGGACAGGGCGTTCGGTCGGGCAGTTCTTC.

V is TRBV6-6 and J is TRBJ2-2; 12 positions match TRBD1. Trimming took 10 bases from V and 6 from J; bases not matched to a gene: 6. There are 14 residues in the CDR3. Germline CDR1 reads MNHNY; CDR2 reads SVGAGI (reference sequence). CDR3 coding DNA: TGTGCCACCCCGGGACAGGGGGCTCCCGGGGAGCTGTTTTTT. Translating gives CATPGQGAPGELFF.

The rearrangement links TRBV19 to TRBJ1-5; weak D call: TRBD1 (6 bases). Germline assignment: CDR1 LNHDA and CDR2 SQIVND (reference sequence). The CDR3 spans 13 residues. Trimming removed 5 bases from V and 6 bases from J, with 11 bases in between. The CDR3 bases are TGTGCCAGTAGTTTACTAGGGGGTCAGCCCCAGCATTTT. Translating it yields CASSLLGGQPQHF.

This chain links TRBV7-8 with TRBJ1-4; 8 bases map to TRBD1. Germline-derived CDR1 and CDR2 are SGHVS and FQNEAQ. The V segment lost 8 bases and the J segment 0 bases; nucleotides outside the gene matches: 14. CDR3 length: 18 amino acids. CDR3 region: CASGRDRGDKTTNEKLFF. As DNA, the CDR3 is TGTGCCAGCGGACGAGACAGGGGAGATAAAACAACTAATGAAAAACTGTTTTTT.

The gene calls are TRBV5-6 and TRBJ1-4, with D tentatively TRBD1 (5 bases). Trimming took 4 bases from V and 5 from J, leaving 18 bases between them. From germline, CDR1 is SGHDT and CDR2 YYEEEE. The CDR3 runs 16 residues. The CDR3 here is CASSTPGGAPNEKLFF. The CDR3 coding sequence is TGTGCCAGCAGCACTCCTGGAGGGGCCCCGAATGAAAAACTGTTTTTT.

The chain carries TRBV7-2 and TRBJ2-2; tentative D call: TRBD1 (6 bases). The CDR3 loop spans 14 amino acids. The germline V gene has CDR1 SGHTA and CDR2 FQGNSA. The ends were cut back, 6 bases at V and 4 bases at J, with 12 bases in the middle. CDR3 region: CASSQQGRTGELFF. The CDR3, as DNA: TGTGCCAGCAGTCAACAGGGTCGCACCGGGGAGCTGTTTTTT.

The CDR3 DNA is TGCGCCAGCATGGAGACAGGGGGCAATTATGAGCAGTTCTTC. Translation: CASMETGGNYEQFF. The genes are TRBV5-1 and TRBJ2-1; 10 bases line up with TRBD1. V gave up 6 bases and J gave up 8 bases; unmatched junction bases: 8. Germline-derived CDR1 and CDR2 are SGHRS and YFSETQ. The CDR3 consists of 14 residues.